A single sample is the source of the 27 T cell receptor beta chains below, sequenced in a study of blood T cells in healthy people across ages. Alongside a J-beta primer mix, a sample-barcoded 5' primer served in a second PCR lasting about 6 to 11 cycles. MiXCR, run by TCRdb on the 5' RACE reads, gives a single entry per CDR3 protein. The repertoire holds roughly 700,000 distinct CDR3 sequences, with approximately 50% as singletons. Material: blood. The receptors derive from a woman between 55 and 75 years old in good health.

This clonotype occurred a few times. V usage is TRBV7-6 and J usage is TRBJ2-5; no clear D. The ends were cut back, 2 bases at V and 2 bases at J, with 9 bases in the middle. Germline V gene sequence: CDR1 SGHVS, CDR2 FNYEAQ. The CDR3 is made up of 14 amino acids. The CDR3 coding sequence is TGTGCCAGCAGCTTAAAGGCAGCTCAAGAGACCCAGTACTTC. Its translation: CASSLKAAQETQYF.

This clonotype has a handful of counts. As DNA, the CDR3 is TGCGCCAGCAGCCTCCCCATGGGACAGGGAGGCGAGACCCAGTACTTC. It translates to CASSLPMGQGGETQYF. This chain links TRBV5-1 with TRBJ2-5, with 9 bases matching TRBD1. Germline-derived CDR1 and CDR2 are SGHRS and YFSETQ. The CDR3 contains 16 residues. V gave up 4 bases and J gave up 5 bases; unmatched junction bases: 12.

This clonotype was seen more than once but under ten times. The genes are TRBV15 and TRBJ2-3, with 12 nucleotides matching TRBD2. This CDR3 is 15 amino acids long. Unmatched junction bases numbered 3, after V lost 3 bases and J lost 5 bases. Germline CDR1 and CDR2: LNHNV and YYDKDF (reference sequence). DNA of the CDR3: TGTGCCACCAGCAGCCGACTAGCGGGAGAAGATACGCAGTATTTT. It encodes CATSSRLAGEDTQYF.

This chain uses TRBV4-3 with TRBJ2-7; 7 bases match TRBD2. This CDR3 is built from 17 residues. V trimming: 0 bases; J trimming: 1 base; junction bases outside the gene matches: 9. CDR1 and CDR2 from the germline V gene are LGHNA and YSLEER. CDR3 coding DNA: TGCGCCAGCAGCCAAGATGGTCGGGGGGAGAGTTCCTACGAGCAGTACTTC. This gives the protein CASSQDGRGESSYEQYF.

The gene calls are TRBV7-2 and TRBJ2-5; possibly TRBD1 for D (6 bases). V lost 1 base and J lost 2, with 11 bases in between. The CDR3 spans 15 residues. Germline CDR1 SGHTA, CDR2 FQGNSA. The chain's CDR3 is CASSLVGTLQETQYF. In DNA, the CDR3 is TGTGCCAGCAGCTTAGTGGGGACACTACAAGAGACCCAGTACTTC.

J is TRBJ2-1 and V is TRBV13; 9 nucleotides line up with TRBD2. The CDR3 length is 16 residues. Germline trimming cut 6 bases from V and 4 bases from J; bases unmatched to any gene: 10. Germline V gives CDR1 PRHDT, CDR2 FYEKMQ (reference sequence). The CDR3 region has the DNA TGTGCCAGCAGGCCACGTGCGGGAGGGCCTTACAATGAGCAGTTCTTC. Translating gives CASRPRAGGPYNEQFF.

CDR3 protein: CASSLEGTTKYNEQYF. CDR3 coding DNA: TGCGCCAGCAGCTTGGAGGGCACTACTAAATACAATGAGCAGTACTTC. The chain recombines TRBV5-1 with TRBJ2-7; unclear D gene. Germline CDR1 and CDR2: SGHRS and YFSETQ. V lost 0 bases to trimming and J lost 7 bases, with 20 bases between them. This CDR3 is 16 amino acids long.

The rearrangement links TRBV7-9 to TRBJ2-7, with D perhaps matching TRBD1 (6 bases). The V gene lost 7 bases and the J gene lost 3 bases, with 13 bases spanning the gap. Germline-derived CDR1 and CDR2 are SEHNR and FQNEAQ (reference sequence). This CDR3 comprises 13 residues. The CDR3 bases are TGTGCCAGCACCACAGGGCCCCTCTACGAGCAGTACTTC. Translation gives CASTTGPLYEQYF.

The table lists this clonotype with a few counts. The chain is built from TRBV28 and TRBJ2-5; D gene unclear. CDR3 size: 11 residues. Trimming shortened V by 7 bases and J by 3 bases, and 6 bases separated the two germline ends. Germline lookup yields CDR1 MDHEN and CDR2 SYDVKM. The CDR3 DNA is TGTGCCAGCACAGCAAAAGAGACCCAGTACTTC. It yields the protein CASTAKETQYF.

The V call is TRBV9, the J call TRBJ2-7; TRBD2 agrees at 10 bases. V shed 4 bases and J 2 bases; nucleotides not matched to a gene: 3. Germline CDR1 and CDR2: SGDLS and YYNGEE. CDR3 length: 14 residues. DNA of the CDR3: TGTGCCAGCAGCAAGCTAGCGGGAGCCTACGAGCAGTACTTC. Protein product: CASSKLAGAYEQYF.

The chain joins TRBV4-3 to TRBJ2-1; possibly TRBD2 for D (7 bases). The CDR3 runs 19 residues. Germline V gene sequence: CDR1 LGHNA, CDR2 YSLEER. The V gene lost 1 base and the J gene lost 1 base, with 20 bases spanning the gap. The CDR3 spells CASSQATGGVGGSYNEQFF. The CDR3 DNA sequence: TGCGCCAGCAGCCAAGCCACGGGGGGCGTGGGAGGGTCCTACAATGAGCAGTTCTTC.

The chain carries TRBV7-2 and TRBJ2-1; the match to TRBD2 covers 16 bases. CDR1 is SGHTA and CDR2 is FQGNSA in the germline V gene. With V trimmed by 1 base and J by 10 bases, 7 bases remained unmatched. The CDR3 totals 17 residues. The CDR3 DNA sequence: TGTGCCAGCAGCTTAGTAGGGACTAGCGGGAGGGCCAGCGAGCAGTTCTTC. This translates into CASSLVGTSGRASEQFF.

In this sample, this clonotype turned up a few times. This chain connects TRBV2 to TRBJ1-2; 9 bases map to TRBD1. The germline V gene has CDR1 SNHLY and CDR2 FYNNEI. The V gene end was trimmed by 4 bases and the J gene end by 4 bases; junction bases not matched to a gene: 10. The CDR3 is 16 residues long. The CDR3 loop is CASSVPRDRAAYGYTF. In DNA, the CDR3 is TGTGCCAGCAGTGTCCCCCGGGACAGGGCTGCCTATGGCTACACCTTC.

The rearrangement uses TRBV28 and TRBJ2-7; D ambiguous. V lost 5 bases and J 1 base, leaving 9 bases between the germline ends. CDR1 is MDHEN, CDR2 SYDVKM, per germline. The CDR3 length is 13 residues. The CDR3 region is CASSGPDSYEQYF. The DNA of the CDR3 is TGTGCCAGCAGTGGGCCAGATTCCTACGAGCAGTACTTC.

There are a few counts of this clonotype. This rearrangement joins TRBV12-3 or TRBV12-4 to TRBJ2-7, with 12 bases fitting TRBD1. V shed 7 bases, J shed 6 bases, and the junction held 10 bases outside the gene matches. The CDR3 consists of 15 residues. The CDR3 coding sequence is TGTGCCAGCATTAGGGGACAGGGGGCTAGGAGCGAGCAGTACTTC. Its translation is CASIRGQGARSEQYF.

This clonotype was counted many times. The DNA of the CDR3 is TGCAGCGGCGGCGGGACAGATTCAGAGCAGTACTTC. Encoded protein: CSGGGTDSEQYF. This chain connects TRBV29-1 to TRBJ2-7, with D possibly being TRBD1 (7 bases). V lost 7 bases and J lost 7, with 17 bases in between. Germline loops: CDR1 SQVTM, CDR2 ANQGSEA. The CDR3 runs to 12 residues.

The chain combines TRBV3-1 with TRBJ2-3; D ambiguous. Germline V lookup: CDR1 LGHDT, CDR2 YNNKEL (reference sequence). V was shortened by 1 base and J by 4 bases, with 18 bases between the two germline ends. This CDR3 is 17 amino acids long. The DNA for the CDR3 is TGTGCCAGCAGCCAAGTCTTTTCATCCCTCGGCGCAGATACGCAGTATTTT. Amino acid sequence: CASSQVFSSLGADTQYF.

The V gene is TRBV6-4, the J gene TRBJ2-4; 11 bases are a match to TRBD2. The J call may be faulty, since TRBJ2-5 better matches the DNA end. The length of the CDR3 is 15 residues. CDR1 and CDR2 (germline): MRHNA, SNTAGT. The CDR3 DNA follows: TGTGCCAGCAGTGAAACTAGCGGGAGCCAAGAGACCCAGTACTTC. This sequence encodes CASSETSGSQETQYF.

The chain uses TRBV5-1 and TRBJ2-7; 8 bases line up with TRBD1. The CDR3 runs to 15 residues. The germline V gene has CDR1 SGHRS and CDR2 YFSETQ. V was clipped by 0 bases and J by 3 bases; unmatched bases: 5. The CDR3, as DNA: TGCGCCAGCAGCTTGGGGGGACAGGTTCTCTACGAGCAGTACTTC. This gives the protein CASSLGGQVLYEQYF.

The rearrangement links TRBV7-6 to TRBJ2-7, with 8 bases that match TRBD2. V lost 1 base to trimming and J lost 5 bases; unmatched junction nucleotides: 4. Looked up from germline, CDR1 is SGHVS and CDR2 is FNYEAQ. The CDR3 extends over 14 amino acids. This CDR3 reads CASSLDGRANEQYF. The CDR3 DNA reads TGTGCCAGCAGCTTAGACGGGAGGGCGAACGAGCAGTACTTC.

This clonotype was seen at least ten times. V usage is TRBV7-2 and J usage is TRBJ2-1; 7 nucleotides match TRBD2. The V and J ends lost 5 bases and 3 bases, in that order; junction bases with no gene match: 7. In germline, CDR1 is SGHTA, CDR2 FQGNSA. This CDR3 has 15 amino acids. CDR3 residues: CASSLQREGYNEQFF. DNA for the CDR3: TGTGCCAGCAGCCTCCAGCGGGAAGGCTACAATGAGCAGTTCTTC.

This chain joins TRBV28 and TRBJ2-7, with TRBD1 as a possible D gene (6 bases). Germline V gives CDR1 MDHEN, CDR2 SYDVKM. The CDR3 covers 14 residues. Trimming pared 5 bases from V and 0 bases from J, leaving 11 bases between. CDR3 DNA sequence: TGTGCCAGCAGTGGGGGCACCTACTCCTACGAGCAGTACTTC. Encoded protein: CASSGGTYSYEQYF.

The chain employs TRBV12-3 or TRBV12-4 and TRBJ1-2; weak D call: TRBD1 (6 bases). This CDR3 has 14 amino acids. V was clipped by 6 bases and J by 3 bases, with 14 bases between them. The CDR3 spells CASSFSGAYYGYTF. The CDR3 DNA follows: TGTGCCAGCAGCTTTTCGGGGGCTTACTATGGCTACACCTTC.

This clonotype was seen only a few times. This chain links TRBV11-2 with TRBJ2-6; 8 bases line up with TRBD1. The CDR3 is made up of 22 amino acids. Trimming removed 0 bases from V and 0 bases from J; junction bases left unmatched: 16. Germline assignment: CDR1 SGHAT and CDR2 FQNNGV. The CDR3 DNA sequence: TGTGCCAGCAGCTTAGATTCCCGGGACAGGTCCCGTCTTCCCTCTGGGGCCAACGTCCTGACTTTC. It yields the protein CASSLDSRDRSRLPSGANVLTF.

Worth noting for this clonotype: A much larger clonotype is one base distant, so this may be a read error. The chain carries TRBV29-1 and TRBJ2-3; 7 nucleotides line up with TRBD2. V gave up 7 bases and J gave up 3 bases; unmatched junction bases: 13. Germline V gene lookup returns CDR1 SQVTM and CDR2 ANQGSEA. This CDR3 is 15 amino acids long. The CDR3: CSASATGGGTDTQYF. The CDR3 DNA sequence: TGCAGCGCTTCCGCCACGGGAGGTGGAACAGATACGCAGTATTTT.

The CDR3 loop is CASSLVQSSYNSPLHF. The DNA for the CDR3 is TGCGCCAGCAGCTTGGTACAGAGCTCCTATAATTCACCCCTCCACTTT. The chain has TRBV5-1 and TRBJ1-6, with unresolved D. This CDR3 spans 16 amino acids. V gave up 0 bases and J gave up 0 bases, with 7 bases separating them. The germline CDR1 and CDR2 sequences are SGHRS and YFSETQ.

The chain links TRBV20-1 to TRBJ1-2, with 9 bases aligning to TRBD1. From germline, CDR1 is DFQATT and CDR2 SNEGSKA (reference sequence). This CDR3 contains 15 residues. V gave up 4 bases and J gave up 4 bases; unmatched junction bases: 10. The CDR3 sequence is CSAITGGRGFYGYTF. CDR3 nucleotide sequence: TGCAGTGCTATTACAGGGGGCCGAGGATTCTATGGCTACACCTTC.